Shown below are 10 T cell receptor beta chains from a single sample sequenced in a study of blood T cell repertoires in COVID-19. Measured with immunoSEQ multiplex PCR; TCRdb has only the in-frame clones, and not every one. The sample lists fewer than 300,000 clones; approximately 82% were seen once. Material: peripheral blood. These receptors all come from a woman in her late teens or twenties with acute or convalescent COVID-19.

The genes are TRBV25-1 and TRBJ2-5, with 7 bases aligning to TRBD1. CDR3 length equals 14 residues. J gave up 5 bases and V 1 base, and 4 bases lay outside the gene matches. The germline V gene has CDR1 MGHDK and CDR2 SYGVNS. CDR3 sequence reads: CASSESGTVETQYF. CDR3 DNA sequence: TGTGCCAGCAGTGAATCGGGGACAGTGGAGACCCAGTACTTC.

The CDR3, as DNA: TGTGCCAGCAGCTTAGGCCGGAGGTTGGGCACTGAAGCTTTCTTT. Translating it yields CASSLGRRLGTEAFF. V usage is TRBV7-8 and J usage is TRBJ1-1; D remains unclear. Germline CDR1 and CDR2: SGHVS and FQNEAQ. The CDR3 extends over 15 amino acids. The V end was cut by 1 base, the J end by 4 bases, with 13 bases between.

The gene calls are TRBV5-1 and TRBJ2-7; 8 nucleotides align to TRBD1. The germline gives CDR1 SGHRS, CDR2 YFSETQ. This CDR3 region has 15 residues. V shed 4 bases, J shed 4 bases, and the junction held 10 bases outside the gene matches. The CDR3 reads CASSPGQGGGYEQYF. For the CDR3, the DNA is TGCGCCAGCAGCCCCGGACAGGGAGGAGGTTACGAGCAGTACTTC.

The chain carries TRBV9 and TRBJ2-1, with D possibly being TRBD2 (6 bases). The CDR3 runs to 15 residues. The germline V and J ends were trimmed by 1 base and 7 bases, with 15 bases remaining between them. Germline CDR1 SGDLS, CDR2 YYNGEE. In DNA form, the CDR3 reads TGTGCCAGCAGCGTAAGAACTAGCAGGCGAAATGAGCAGTTCTTC. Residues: CASSVRTSRRNEQFF.

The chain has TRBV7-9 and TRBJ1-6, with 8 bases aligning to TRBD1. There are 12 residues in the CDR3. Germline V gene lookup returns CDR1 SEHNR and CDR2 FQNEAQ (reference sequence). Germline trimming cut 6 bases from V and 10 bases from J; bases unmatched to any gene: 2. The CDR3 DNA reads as TGTGCCAGCAGGGGACAGGACTCACCCCTCCACTTT. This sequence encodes CASRGQDSPLHF.

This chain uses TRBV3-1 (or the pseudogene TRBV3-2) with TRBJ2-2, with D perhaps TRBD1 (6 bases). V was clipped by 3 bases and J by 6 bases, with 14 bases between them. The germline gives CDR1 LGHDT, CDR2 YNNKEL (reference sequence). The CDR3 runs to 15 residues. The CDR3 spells CASSHVQGTSGELFF. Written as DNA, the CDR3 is TGTGCCAGCAGCCATGTCCAGGGGACGTCCGGGGAGCTGTTTTTT.

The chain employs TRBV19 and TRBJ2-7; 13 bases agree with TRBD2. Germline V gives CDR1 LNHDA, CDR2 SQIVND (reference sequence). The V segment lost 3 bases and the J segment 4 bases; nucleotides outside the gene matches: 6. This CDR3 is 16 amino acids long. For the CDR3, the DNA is TGTGCCAGTAGTATTTCCACTAGCGGGAGGGGATACGAGCAGTACTTC. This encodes CASSISTSGRGYEQYF.

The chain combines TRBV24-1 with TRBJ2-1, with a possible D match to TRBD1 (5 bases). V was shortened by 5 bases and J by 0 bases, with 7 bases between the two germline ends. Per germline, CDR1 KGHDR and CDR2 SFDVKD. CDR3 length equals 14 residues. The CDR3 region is CATSATVSYNEQFF. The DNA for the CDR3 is TGTGCCACCAGTGCGACAGTCTCCTACAATGAGCAGTTCTTC.

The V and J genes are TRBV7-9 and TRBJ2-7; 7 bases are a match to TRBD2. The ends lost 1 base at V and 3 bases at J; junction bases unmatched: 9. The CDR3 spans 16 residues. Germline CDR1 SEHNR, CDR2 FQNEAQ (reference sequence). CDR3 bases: TGTGCCAGCAGCTTAGTAGGTCTAGCGGACCACTACGAGCAGTACTTC. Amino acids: CASSLVGLADHYEQYF.

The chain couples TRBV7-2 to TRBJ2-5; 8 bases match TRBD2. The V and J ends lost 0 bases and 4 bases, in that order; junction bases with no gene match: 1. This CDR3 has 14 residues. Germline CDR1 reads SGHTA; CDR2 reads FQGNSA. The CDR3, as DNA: TGTGCCAGCAGCTTAGCGGGACTAGGAGAGACCCAGTACTTC. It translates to CASSLAGLGETQYF.